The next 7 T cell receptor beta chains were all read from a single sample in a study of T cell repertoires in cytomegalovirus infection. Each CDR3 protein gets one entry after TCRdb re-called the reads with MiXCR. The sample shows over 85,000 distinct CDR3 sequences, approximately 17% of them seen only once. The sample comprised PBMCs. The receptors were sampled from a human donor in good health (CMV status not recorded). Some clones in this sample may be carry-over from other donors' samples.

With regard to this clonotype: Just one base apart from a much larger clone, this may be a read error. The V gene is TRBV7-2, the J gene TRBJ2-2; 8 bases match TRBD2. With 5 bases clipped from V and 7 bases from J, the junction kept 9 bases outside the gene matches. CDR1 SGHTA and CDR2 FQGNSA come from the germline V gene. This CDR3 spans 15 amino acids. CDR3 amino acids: CASSLRGGLDGELFF. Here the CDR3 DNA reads TGTGCCAGCAGCCTTCGCGGGGGACTAGACGGGGAGCTGTTTTTT.

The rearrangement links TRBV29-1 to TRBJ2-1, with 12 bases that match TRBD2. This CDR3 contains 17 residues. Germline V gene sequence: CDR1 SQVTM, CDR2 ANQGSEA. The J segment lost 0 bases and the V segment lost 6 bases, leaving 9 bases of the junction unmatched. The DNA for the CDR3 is TGCAGCGTCGATGGACTAGCGGGGAGGGGCTCCTACAATGAGCAGTTCTTC. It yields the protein CSVDGLAGRGSYNEQFF.

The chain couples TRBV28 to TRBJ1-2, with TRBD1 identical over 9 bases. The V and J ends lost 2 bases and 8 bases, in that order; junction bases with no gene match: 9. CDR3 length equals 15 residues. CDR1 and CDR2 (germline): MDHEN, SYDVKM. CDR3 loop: CASSLIPRTGAGYTF. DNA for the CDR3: TGTGCCAGCAGTTTAATTCCCCGGACAGGGGCCGGCTACACCTTC.

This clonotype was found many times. CDR3 loop: CASSLLQSNTEAFF. The CDR3 DNA reads TGTGCCAGCAGTTTACTTCAGAGCAACACTGAAGCTTTCTTT. This rearrangement joins TRBV6-2 or TRBV6-3 to TRBJ1-1; D is ambiguous. Germline CDR1 and CDR2: MNHEY and SVGEGT. V lost 4 bases, J lost 2 bases, and 11 bases lay in between. The CDR3 runs 14 residues.

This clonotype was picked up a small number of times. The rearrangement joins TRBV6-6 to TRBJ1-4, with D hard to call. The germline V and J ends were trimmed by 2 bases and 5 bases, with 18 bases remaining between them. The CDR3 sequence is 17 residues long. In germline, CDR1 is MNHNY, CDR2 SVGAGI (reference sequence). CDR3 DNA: TGTGCCAGCAGTTACGGCTTCTTGAGGCCCCTCAATGAAAAACTGTTTTTT. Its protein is CASSYGFLRPLNEKLFF.

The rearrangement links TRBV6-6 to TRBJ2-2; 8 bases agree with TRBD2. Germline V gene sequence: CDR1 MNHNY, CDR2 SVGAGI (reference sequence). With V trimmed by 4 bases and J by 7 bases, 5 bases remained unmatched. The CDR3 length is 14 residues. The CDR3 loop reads CASSFGTSNGELFF. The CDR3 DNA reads TGTGCCAGCAGTTTCGGGACTAGTAACGGGGAGCTGTTTTTT.

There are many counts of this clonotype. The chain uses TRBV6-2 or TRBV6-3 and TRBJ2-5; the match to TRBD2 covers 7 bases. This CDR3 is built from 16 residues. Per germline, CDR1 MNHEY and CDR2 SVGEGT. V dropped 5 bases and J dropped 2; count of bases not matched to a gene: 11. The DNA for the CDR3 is TGTGCCAGCAGTGCCCCGGGACTACTAACGCAAGAGACCCAGTACTTC. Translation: CASSAPGLLTQETQYF.